These T cell receptor beta chains were read from a single sample in a study of blood T cell repertoires in COVID-19. Assay used: immunoSEQ multiplex PCR; TCRdb lists only in-frame clones, some missing. The sample holds some 15,000 clones; roughly nine tenths are singletons and the top ten take under 2.5%. The specimen sequenced was peripheral blood. Receptors originate from an older woman in a cohort sampled during active or convalescent COVID-19. CDR3s include the opening cysteine and the closing phenylalanine or tryptophan. Fields, in order: V gene, D gene, clone size, CDR3 length, J gene, CDR3 DNA, CDR3 protein. D genes are given only for firm matches. For some rows the clone size is stated as once, few or many, or as a class when expanded; others skip it.

TRBV27	TRBD1	-	13	TRBJ2-7	TGTGCCAGCCGCGGGACAGGACGCTACGAGCAGTACTTC	CASRGTGRYEQYF
TRBV28	-	-	13	TRBJ2-1	TGTGCCAGCAGTCGCCCCGGGGTGGGTGAGCAGTTCTTC	CASSRPGVGEQFF
TRBV7-9	-	-	14	TRBJ2-2	TGTGCCAGCAGCCTGACAGCGAACACCGGGGAGCTGTTTTTT	CASSLTANTGELFF
TRBV12-3/TRBV12-4	-	-	13	TRBJ1-5	TGTGCCTTCTCCGACAGTAGCAATCAGCCCCAGCATTTT	CAFSDSSNQPQHF
TRBV3-1/TRBV3-2	-	-	14	TRBJ2-7	TGTGCCAGCAGCCCAGATGGGTCTGGGAGGGAGCAGTACTTC	CASSPDGSGREQYF
TRBV5-1	-	-	17	TRBJ2-3	TGCGCCAGCAGCCCCCTAAGGACGGGGTTTTCCACAGATACGCAGTATTTT	CASSPLRTGFSTDTQYF
TRBV5-6	-	-	14	TRBJ1-2	TGTGCCAGCAGCCCGAGGACAGCCGGCTATGGCTACACCTTC	CASSPRTAGYGYTF
TRBV6-6	TRBD1	few	15	TRBJ2-1	TGTGCCAGCACTCAACGACCGACAGGGTTGAATGAGCAGTTCTTC	CASTQRPTGLNEQFF
TRBV11-2	TRBD2	-	15	TRBJ2-5	TGTGCCAGCAGCTATAGCGGGGGGGCGAAAGAGACCCAGTACTTC	CASSYSGGAKETQYF
TRBV28	-	-	13	TRBJ1-1	TGTGCCAGCAGTTTAGTAAGGGGGACTGAAGCTTTCTTT	CASSLVRGTEAFF
TRBV19	TRBD1	-	16	TRBJ1-5	TGTGCCAGTACCAAGACTCCGGGACAGGGTTTTCAGCCCCAGCATTTT	CASTKTPGQGFQPQHF
TRBV19	TRBD2	-	16	TRBJ2-1	TGTGCCAGTACCCCTCTAGCGGGTAACGCCTACAATGAGCAGTTCTTC	CASTPLAGNAYNEQFF
TRBV23-1	TRBD2	-	16	TRBJ2-3	TGCGCCAGCAGTCAATCTAGCGGGGGGGCCACAGATACGCAGTATTTT	CASSQSSGGATDTQYF
TRBV2	-	-	14	TRBJ1-1	TGTGCCAGCAATTACAGGGTCGGGAACACTGAAGCTTTCTTT	CASNYRVGNTEAFF
TRBV18	-	-	15	TRBJ1-2	TGTGCCAGCTCACCACGTAAAGAGCCCTACTATGGCTACACCTTC	CASSPRKEPYYGYTF
TRBV28	-	-	17	TRBJ2-3	TGTGCCAGCAGTGAGGGGGGGCGCGGTGGCCGCACAGATACGCAGTATTTT	CASSEGGRGGRTDTQYF
TRBV20-1	TRBD1	-	14	TRBJ1-5	TGCAGTGCTAGTGGACAGGGGGATGTTCAGCCCCAGCATTTT	CSASGQGDVQPQHF
TRBV11-2	TRBD2	-	16	TRBJ2-1	TGTGCCAGCAGCCGTCTAGCGGGGGGGCGTTTTCCTGAGCAGTTCTTC	CASSRLAGGRFPEQFF
TRBV5-8	TRBD2	-	15	TRBJ2-3	TGTGCCAGCAGCCCGGGACTAGCGGATAGAGATACGCAGTATTTT	CASSPGLADRDTQYF
TRBV18	-	-	13	TRBJ1-3	TGTGCCAGCTCGTCGTCCTCTGGAAACACCATATATTTT	CASSSSSGNTIYF
TRBV7-3	-	-	16	TRBJ1-4	TGTGCCAGCAGCTTACTGGGCCCCTCAACTAATGAAAAACTGTTTTTT	CASSLLGPSTNEKLFF
TRBV6-5	-	-	13	TRBJ1-5	TGTGCCAGCAGTTACCACAGGGATCAGCCCCAGCATTTT	CASSYHRDQPQHF
TRBV5-5	-	once	14	TRBJ1-4	TGTGCCAGCAGCTTGGCCGGGGTACGTGAAAAACTGTTTTTT	CASSLAGVREKLFF
TRBV29-1	TRBD2	-	14	TRBJ2-1	TGCAGCGCACGGGGACTAGCGGGGGTTGGTGAGCAGTTCTTC	CSARGLAGVGEQFF
TRBV11-3	-	-	13	TRBJ2-1	TGTGCCAGCAGCTTAGATCAGGGTAATGAGCAGTTCTTC	CASSLDQGNEQFF
TRBV30	-	-	15	TRBJ2-6	TGTGCCTGGAGCTATGGGCGTTCTGGGGCCAACGTCCTGACTTTC	CAWSYGRSGANVLTF
TRBV4-3	TRBD1	-	13	TRBJ1-2	TGCGCCAGCAGCCAAAACACAGGGGTCGGCTACACCTTC	CASSQNTGVGYTF
TRBV28	-	-	12	TRBJ1-2	TGTGCCAGCAGCCGAGGGACTTATGGCTACACCTTC	CASSRGTYGYTF
TRBV5-1	-	-	14	TRBJ2-7	TGCGCCAGCAGCTTGGCGCAGGGTAGGAGCGAGCAGTACTTC	CASSLAQGRSEQYF
TRBV6-5	TRBD1	once	15	TRBJ1-4	TGTGCCAGCAGTTACTCACAGGGCCCAGGGGGAAAACTGTTTTTT	CASSYSQGPGGKLFF
TRBV5-4	TRBD1	-	17	TRBJ1-4	TGTGCCAGCAGCTCCGAACCCCTCAGCGGGACAGGCGAAAAACTGTTTTTT	CASSSEPLSGTGEKLFF
TRBV12-3/TRBV12-4	-	-	13	TRBJ2-7	TGTGCCAGCAGTTTGAACACCGCCTACGAGCAGTACTTC	CASSLNTAYEQYF
TRBV28	TRBD1	-	18	TRBJ1-3	TGTGCCAGCAGTTTTTTCAAACGGACAGGTCCTACGGGAAACACCATATATTTT	CASSFFKRTGPTGNTIYF
TRBV5-1	-	-	16	TRBJ2-3	TGCGCCAGCAGCACCCAGGGGTGGCGAGGGGCAGATACGCAGTATTTT	CASSTQGWRGADTQYF
TRBV29-1	-	once	14	TRBJ2-5	TGCAGCGTTGAAGAAGGGGGGGTAAGGGAGACCCAGTACTTC	CSVEEGGVRETQYF
TRBV5-4	TRBD2	few	14	TRBJ2-7	TGTGCCAGCAGCTCGGGAGGGTACTCCTACGAGCAGTACTTC	CASSSGGYSYEQYF
TRBV7-3	TRBD2	once	15	TRBJ2-3	TGTGCCAGCAGCTCCCAGCGGGGGGGCAAGGATACGCAGTATTTT	CASSSQRGGKDTQYF
TRBV27	TRBD1	once	16	TRBJ1-5	TGTGCCAGCAGTCCCCTCTACAGGGGTCGGCGTCAGCCCCAGCATTTT	CASSPLYRGRRQPQHF
TRBV2	-	-	14	TRBJ2-3	TGTGCCAGCAGTGAATTCGGGTCAACAGATACGCAGTATTTT	CASSEFGSTDTQYF
TRBV6-5	-	once	15	TRBJ1-5	TGTGCCAGCATCGCGATTCTATATAGCAATCAGCCCCAGCATTTT	CASIAILYSNQPQHF
TRBV11-2	TRBD1	-	17	TRBJ1-6	TGTGCCAGCAGCTTAGAAGGGACAGGGATTTCGAGTTCACCCCTCCACTTT	CASSLEGTGISSSPLHF
TRBV5-4	TRBD2	-	17	TRBJ2-5	TGTGCCAGCAGCTCGTCAAGACTAGCGGGGGGCCGGGAGACCCAGTACTTC	CASSSSRLAGGRETQYF
TRBV11-2	-	once	17	TRBJ2-4	TGTGCCAGCAGCCCCCCAGTGGTACTACCCGAGGCAAACATTCAGTACTTC	CASSPPVVLPEANIQYF
TRBV15	TRBD1	-	15	TRBJ2-3	TGTGCCACCAGCACGGTAATAACAGGGGCGGATACGCAGTATTTT	CATSTVITGADTQYF
TRBV7-2	TRBD2	once	14	TRBJ2-1	TGTGCCAGCAGCCCCGGACTAGTCGGCTATGAGCAGTTCTTC	CASSPGLVGYEQFF
TRBV28	-	-	14	TRBJ2-2	TGTGCCAGCAACGGGGGATTGAACACCGGGGAGCTGTTTTTT	CASNGGLNTGELFF
TRBV30	TRBD1	-	13	TRBJ2-3	TGTGCCTGGAACAGGGGAGGCACAGATACGCAGTATTTT	CAWNRGGTDTQYF
TRBV13	TRBD2	-	14	TRBJ2-1	TGTGCCAGCAGCGAGGGACTAGCGGGCAATGAGCAGTTCTTC	CASSEGLAGNEQFF
TRBV30	-	-	14	TRBJ2-7	TGTGCCTGGAGTATCCCGCGGGTCTCCTACGAGCAGTACTTC	CAWSIPRVSYEQYF
TRBV19	TRBD1	-	15	TRBJ1-1	TGTGCCAGTAGTATTGGCAGGGGGTTAGGCTCTGAAGCTTTCTTT	CASSIGRGLGSEAFF
TRBV13	TRBD1	-	12	TRBJ1-2	TGTGCCAGCAGCTTGGGAGACAGGGGAACTACCTTC	CASSLGDRGTTF
TRBV7-2	-	-	13	TRBJ2-1	TGTGCCAGCAGCTCGACTTTACGGAATGAGCAGTTCTTC	CASSSTLRNEQFF
TRBV7-2	TRBD1	-	17	TRBJ1-2	TGTGCCAGCAGCGTCCGAATGTTCGGGACAGCTAACTATGGCTACACCTTC	CASSVRMFGTANYGYTF
TRBV19	TRBD1	-	15	TRBJ1-6	TGTGCCAGTAGTATCGAAGGGGGCGCGGGTTCACCCCTCCACTTT	CASSIEGGAGSPLHF
TRBV7-9	TRBD1	-	14	TRBJ1-2	TGTGCCAGCAGCTGGACAGGGCCTGGCTATGGCTACACCTTC	CASSWTGPGYGYTF